This T cell receptor beta chain is drawn from a study of shared clonotypes between healthy human individuals. In regard to this clone: What it recognizes is unknown.

Sequencing was at deep level. Using approximately 190 ng DNA, tens of thousands of T cell genomes, the sorted-subset replicate PCRs were run. Repertoires were generated with immunoSEQ multiplex PCR, while TCRdb's copy carries only in-frame clones and drops some. In the table there are about 550,000 clones, about 95% of which are singletons. Notes on the study in general: The naive CD4 repertoires of several donors were compared, and around 4.7% of clonotypes were shared.

Naive CD8 isolation took CD45RO-negative cells positively selected for CCR7 and excluded terminally differentiated effector memory CD45RA+ cells. This CDR3 has 15 residues. Trimming took 6 bases from V and 7 from J, leaving 19 bases between them. Germline V gene lookup returns CDR1 MNHEY and CDR2 SMNVEV (reference sequence). The sequence was collected from a woman in her 30s in good health. The rearrangement joins TRBV27 to TRBJ2-1; no clear D gene. Sequencing was done on a sample of naive CD8+ T cells sorted from blood. The DNA for the CDR3 is TGTGCCAGCAGACTGGCAGTCCACCTAGGGAATGAGCAGTTCTTC. It encodes CASRLAVHLGNEQFF.